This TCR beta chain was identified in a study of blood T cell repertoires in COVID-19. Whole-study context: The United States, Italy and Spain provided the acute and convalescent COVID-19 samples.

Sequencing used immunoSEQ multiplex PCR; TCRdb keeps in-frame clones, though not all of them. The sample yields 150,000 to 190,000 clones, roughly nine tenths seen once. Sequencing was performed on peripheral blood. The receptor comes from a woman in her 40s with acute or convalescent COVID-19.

CDR3 DNA sequence: TGTGCCAGCAGTTACTCGATTCTAGGTAGCAATAACATTCAGTACTTC. Its translation is CASSYSILGSNNIQYF. V is TRBV6-5 and J is TRBJ2-4, with unresolved D. Trimming took off 0 bases at V and 7 bases at J, with 16 bases between the two ends. This CDR3 is built from 16 residues. The V gene's germline CDR1 is MNHEY and CDR2 SVGAGI.